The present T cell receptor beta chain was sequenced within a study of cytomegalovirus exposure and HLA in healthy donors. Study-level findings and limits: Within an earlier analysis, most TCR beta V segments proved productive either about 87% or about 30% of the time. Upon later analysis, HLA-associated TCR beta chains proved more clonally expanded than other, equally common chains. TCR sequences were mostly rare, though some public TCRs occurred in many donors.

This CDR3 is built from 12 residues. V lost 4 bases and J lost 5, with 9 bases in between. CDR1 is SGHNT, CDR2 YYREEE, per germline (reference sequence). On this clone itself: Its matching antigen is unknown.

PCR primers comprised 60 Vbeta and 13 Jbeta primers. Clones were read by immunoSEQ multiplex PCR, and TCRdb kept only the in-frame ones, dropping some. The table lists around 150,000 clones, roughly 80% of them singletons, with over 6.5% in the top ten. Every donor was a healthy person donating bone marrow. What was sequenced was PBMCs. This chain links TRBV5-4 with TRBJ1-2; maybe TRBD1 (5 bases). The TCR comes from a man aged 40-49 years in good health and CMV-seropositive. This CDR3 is CASSGGGYGYTF. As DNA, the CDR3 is TGTGCCAGCAGCGGGGGAGGATATGGCTACACCTTC.